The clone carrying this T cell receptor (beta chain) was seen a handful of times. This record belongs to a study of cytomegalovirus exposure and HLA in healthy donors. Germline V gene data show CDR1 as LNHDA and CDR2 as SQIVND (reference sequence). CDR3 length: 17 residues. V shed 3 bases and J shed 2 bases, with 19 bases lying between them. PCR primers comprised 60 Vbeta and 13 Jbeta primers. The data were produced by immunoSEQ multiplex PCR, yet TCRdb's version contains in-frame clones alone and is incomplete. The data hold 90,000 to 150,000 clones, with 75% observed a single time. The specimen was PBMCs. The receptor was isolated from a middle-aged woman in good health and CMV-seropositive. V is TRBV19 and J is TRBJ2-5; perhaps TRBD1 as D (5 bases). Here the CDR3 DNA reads TGTGCCAGTAGTATCTCCCGAGACAGCGACATACAAGAGACCCAGTACTTC. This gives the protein CASSISRDSDIQETQYF.